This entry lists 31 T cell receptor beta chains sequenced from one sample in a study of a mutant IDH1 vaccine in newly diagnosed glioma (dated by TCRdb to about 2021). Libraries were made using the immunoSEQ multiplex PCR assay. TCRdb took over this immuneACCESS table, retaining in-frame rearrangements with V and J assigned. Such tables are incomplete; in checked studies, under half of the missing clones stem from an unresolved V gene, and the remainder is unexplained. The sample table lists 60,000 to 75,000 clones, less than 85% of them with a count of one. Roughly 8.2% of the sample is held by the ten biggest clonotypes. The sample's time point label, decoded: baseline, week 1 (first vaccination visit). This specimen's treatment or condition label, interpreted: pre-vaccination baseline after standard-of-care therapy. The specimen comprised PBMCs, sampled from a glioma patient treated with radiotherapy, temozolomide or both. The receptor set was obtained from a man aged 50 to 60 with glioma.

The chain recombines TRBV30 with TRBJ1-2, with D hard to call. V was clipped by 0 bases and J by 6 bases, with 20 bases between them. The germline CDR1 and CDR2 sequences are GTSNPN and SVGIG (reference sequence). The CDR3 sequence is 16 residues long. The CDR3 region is CAWSVVRYPRRDGYTF. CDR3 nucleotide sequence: TGTGCCTGGAGTGTGGTCCGGTACCCAAGGCGTGATGGCTACACCTTC.

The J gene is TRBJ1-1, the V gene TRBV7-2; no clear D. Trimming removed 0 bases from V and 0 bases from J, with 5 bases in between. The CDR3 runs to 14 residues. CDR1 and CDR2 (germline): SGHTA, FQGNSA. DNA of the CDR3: TGTGCCAGCAGCTTAGCCTGGATGAACACTGAAGCTTTCTTT. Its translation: CASSLAWMNTEAFF.

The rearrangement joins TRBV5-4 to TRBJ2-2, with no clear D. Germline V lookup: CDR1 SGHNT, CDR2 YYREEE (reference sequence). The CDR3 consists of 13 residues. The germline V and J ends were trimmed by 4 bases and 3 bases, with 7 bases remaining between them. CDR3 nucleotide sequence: TGTGCCAGCAGCCCGCGTCACACCGGGGAGCTGTTTTTT. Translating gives CASSPRHTGELFF. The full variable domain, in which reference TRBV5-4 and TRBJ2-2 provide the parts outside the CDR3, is ETGVTQSPTHLIKTRGQQVTLRCSSQSGHNTVSWYQQALGQGPQFIFQYYREEENGRGNFPPRFSGLQFPNYSSELNVNALELDDSALYLCASSPRHTGELFFGEGSRLTVL.

In DNA form, the CDR3 reads TGCGCCAGCAGCTCCCGGACAGGTGAGAATCAGCCCCAGCATTTT. Its translation is CASSSRTGENQPQHF. V gene TRBV4-1 combines with J gene TRBJ1-5; TRBD1 aligns across 7 bases. Looked up from germline, CDR1 is MGHRA and CDR2 is YSYEKL. The length of the CDR3 is 15 residues. Trimming cost V 5 bases and J 4 bases; bases outside gene matches: 8.

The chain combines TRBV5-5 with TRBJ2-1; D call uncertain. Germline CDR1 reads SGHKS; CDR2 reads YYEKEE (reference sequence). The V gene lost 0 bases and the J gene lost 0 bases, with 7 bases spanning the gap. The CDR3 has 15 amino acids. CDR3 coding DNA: TGTGCCAGCAGCTTGGGCGTCAGCTCCTACAATGAGCAGTTCTTC. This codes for CASSLGVSSYNEQFF.

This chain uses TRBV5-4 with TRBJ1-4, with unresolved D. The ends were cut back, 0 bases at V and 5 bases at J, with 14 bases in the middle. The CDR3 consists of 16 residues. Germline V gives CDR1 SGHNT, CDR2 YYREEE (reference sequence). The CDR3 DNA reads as TGTGCCAGCAGCTTGGGTTTGATGGGAGAGAATGAAAAACTGTTTTTT. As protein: CASSLGLMGENEKLFF.

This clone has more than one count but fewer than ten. The DNA of the CDR3 is TGTGCCAGCAGACCACAGGTCACGCCTCGGAATGAGCAGTTCTTC. It encodes CASRPQVTPRNEQFF. The chain couples TRBV6-6 to TRBJ2-1, with D maybe TRBD1 (5 bases). V dropped 6 bases and J dropped 7 bases, with 19 bases sitting between them. Per the germline V gene, CDR1 is MNHNY and CDR2 is SVGAGI (reference sequence). The CDR3 totals 15 residues.

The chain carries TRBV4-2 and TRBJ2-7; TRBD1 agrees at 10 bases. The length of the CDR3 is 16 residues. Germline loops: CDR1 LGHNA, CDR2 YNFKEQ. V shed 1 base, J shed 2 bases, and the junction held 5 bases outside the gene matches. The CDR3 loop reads CASSQGGTGDPYEQYF. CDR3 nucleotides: TGTGCCAGCAGCCAAGGGGGGACAGGGGACCCCTACGAGCAGTACTTC.

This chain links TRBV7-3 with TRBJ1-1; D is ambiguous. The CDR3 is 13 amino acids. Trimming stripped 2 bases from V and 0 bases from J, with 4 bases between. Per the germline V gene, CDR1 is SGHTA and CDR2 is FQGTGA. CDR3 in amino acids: CASSLGMNTEAFF. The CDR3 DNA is TGTGCCAGCAGCTTAGGGATGAACACTGAAGCTTTCTTT.

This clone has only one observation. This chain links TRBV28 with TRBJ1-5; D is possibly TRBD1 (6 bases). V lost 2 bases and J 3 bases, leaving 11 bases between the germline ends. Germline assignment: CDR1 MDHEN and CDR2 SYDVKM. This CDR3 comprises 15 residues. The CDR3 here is CASSLIGGTNQPQHF. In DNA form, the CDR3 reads TGTGCCAGCAGTTTAATCGGGGGCACCAATCAGCCCCAGCATTTT. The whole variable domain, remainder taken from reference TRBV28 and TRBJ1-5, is DVKVTQSSRYLVKRTGEKVFLECVQDMDHENMFWYRQDPGLGLRLIYFSYDVKMKEKGDIPEGYSVSREKKERFSLILESASTNQTSMYLCASSLIGGTNQPQHFGDGTRLSIL.

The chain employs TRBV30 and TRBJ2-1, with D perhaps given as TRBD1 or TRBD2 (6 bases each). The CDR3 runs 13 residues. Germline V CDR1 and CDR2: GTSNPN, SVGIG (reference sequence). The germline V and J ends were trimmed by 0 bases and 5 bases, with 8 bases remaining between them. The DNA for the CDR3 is TGTGCCTGGAGTGTAAGGGGGGACAATGAGCAGTTCTTC. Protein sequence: CAWSVRGDNEQFF.

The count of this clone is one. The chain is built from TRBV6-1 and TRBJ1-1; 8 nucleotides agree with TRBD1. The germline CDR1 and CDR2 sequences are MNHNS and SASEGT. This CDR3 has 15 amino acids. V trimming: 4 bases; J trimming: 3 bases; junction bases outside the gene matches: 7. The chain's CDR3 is CASSVRDRRDTEAFF. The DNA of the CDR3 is TGTGCCAGCAGTGTTAGGGACAGGCGCGACACTGAAGCTTTCTTT.

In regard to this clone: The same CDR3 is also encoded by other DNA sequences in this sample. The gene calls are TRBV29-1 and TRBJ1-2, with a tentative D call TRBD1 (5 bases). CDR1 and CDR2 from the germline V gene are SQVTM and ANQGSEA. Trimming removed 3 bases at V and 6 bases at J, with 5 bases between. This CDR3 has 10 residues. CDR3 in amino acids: CSVDRDGYTF. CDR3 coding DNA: TGCAGCGTTGACAGGGATGGCTACACCTTC.

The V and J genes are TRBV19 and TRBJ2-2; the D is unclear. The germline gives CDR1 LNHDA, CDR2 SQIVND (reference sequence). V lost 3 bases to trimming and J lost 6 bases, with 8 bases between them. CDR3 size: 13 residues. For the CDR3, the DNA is TGTGCCAGTAGTATCCTGATCGCCGGGGAGCTGTTTTTT. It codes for CASSILIAGELFF.

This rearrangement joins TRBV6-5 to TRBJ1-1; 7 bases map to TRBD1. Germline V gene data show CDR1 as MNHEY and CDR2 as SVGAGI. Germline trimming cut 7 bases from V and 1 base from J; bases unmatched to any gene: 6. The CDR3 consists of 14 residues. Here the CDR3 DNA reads TGTGCCAGCATCGTACAGGGGAGGAACACTGAAGCTTTCTTT. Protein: CASIVQGRNTEAFF.

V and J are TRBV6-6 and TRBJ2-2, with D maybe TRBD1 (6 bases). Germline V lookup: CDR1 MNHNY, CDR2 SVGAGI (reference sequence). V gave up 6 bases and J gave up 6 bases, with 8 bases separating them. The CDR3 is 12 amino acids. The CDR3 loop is CASRDRPGELFF. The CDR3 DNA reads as TGTGCCAGCAGGGACAGACCCGGGGAGCTGTTTTTT.

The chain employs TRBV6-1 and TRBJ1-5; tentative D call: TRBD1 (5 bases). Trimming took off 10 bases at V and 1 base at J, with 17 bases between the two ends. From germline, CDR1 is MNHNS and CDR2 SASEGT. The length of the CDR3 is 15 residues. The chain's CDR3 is CATSSQGLSNQPQHF. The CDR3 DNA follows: TGTGCCACCTCCAGCCAGGGTCTGAGCAATCAGCCCCAGCATTTT.

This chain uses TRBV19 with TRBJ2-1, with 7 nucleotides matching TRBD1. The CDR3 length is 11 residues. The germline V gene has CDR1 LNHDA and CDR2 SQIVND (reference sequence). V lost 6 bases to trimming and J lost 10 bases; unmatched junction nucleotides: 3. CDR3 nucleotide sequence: TGTGCCAGTAGCGACAGGGACGAGCAGTTCTTC. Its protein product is CASSDRDEQFF.

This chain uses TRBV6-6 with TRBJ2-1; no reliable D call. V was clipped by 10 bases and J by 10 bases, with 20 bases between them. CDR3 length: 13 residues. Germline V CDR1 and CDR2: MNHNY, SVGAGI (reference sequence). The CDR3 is CATRQGFVVEQFF. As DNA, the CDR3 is TGTGCCACTCGGCAAGGCTTCGTGGTCGAGCAGTTCTTC.

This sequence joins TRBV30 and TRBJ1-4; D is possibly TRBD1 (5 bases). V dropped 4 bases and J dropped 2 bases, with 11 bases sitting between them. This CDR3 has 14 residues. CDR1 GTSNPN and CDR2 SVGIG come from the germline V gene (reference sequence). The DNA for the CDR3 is TGTGCCTGGACCCCGACAGTGACTAATGAAAAACTGTTTTTT. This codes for CAWTPTVTNEKLFF.

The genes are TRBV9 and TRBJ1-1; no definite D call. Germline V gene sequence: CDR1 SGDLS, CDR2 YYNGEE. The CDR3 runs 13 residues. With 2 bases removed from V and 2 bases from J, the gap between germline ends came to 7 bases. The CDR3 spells CASSVKDNTEAFF. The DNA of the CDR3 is TGTGCCAGCAGCGTCAAAGATAACACTGAAGCTTTCTTT.

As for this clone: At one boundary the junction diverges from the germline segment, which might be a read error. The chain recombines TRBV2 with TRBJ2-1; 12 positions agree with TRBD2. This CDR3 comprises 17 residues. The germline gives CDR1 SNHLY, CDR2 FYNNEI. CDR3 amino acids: CASREDTGTSGFNEQFF. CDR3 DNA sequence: TGTGCCAGCAGGGAAGATACCGGGACTAGCGGGTTCAATGAGCAGTTCTTC.

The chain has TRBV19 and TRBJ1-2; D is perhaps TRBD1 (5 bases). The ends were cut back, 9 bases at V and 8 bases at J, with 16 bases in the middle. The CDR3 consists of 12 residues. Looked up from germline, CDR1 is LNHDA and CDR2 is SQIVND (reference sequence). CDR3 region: CASASGVRGYTF. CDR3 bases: TGTGCCAGCGCGTCGGGGGTTAGGGGCTACACCTTC.

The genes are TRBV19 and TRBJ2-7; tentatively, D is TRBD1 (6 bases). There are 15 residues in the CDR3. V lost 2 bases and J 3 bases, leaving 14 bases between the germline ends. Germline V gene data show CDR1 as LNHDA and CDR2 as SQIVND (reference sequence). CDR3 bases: TGTGCCAGTAGTATAAGGGACACCTCCGGCTACGAGCAGTACTTC. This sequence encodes CASSIRDTSGYEQYF. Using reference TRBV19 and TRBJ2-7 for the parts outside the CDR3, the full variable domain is DGGITQSPKYLFRKEGQNVTLSCEQNLNHDAMYWYRQDPGQGLRLIYYSQIVNDFQKGDIAEGYSVSREKKESFPLTVTSAQKNPTAFYLCASSIRDTSGYEQYFGPGTRLTVT.

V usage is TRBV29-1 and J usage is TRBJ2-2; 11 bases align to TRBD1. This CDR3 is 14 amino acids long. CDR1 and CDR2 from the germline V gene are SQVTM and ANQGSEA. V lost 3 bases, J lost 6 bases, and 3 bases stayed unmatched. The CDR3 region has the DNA TGCAGCGTTGAGGGACAGGGGGTAGCCGGGGAGCTGTTTTTT. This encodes CSVEGQGVAGELFF.

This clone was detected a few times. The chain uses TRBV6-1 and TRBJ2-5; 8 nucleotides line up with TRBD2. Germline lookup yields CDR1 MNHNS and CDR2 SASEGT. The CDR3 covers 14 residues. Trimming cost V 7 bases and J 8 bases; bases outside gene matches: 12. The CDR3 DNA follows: TGTGCCAGCACCCCCGGCGGGGGGATTCCAACCCAGTACTTC. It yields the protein CASTPGGGIPTQYF.

CDR3 region: CASSPGTLSGGSSYNEQFF. The CDR3 DNA follows: TGTGCCAGCAGCCCCGGGACACTTAGCGGGGGGAGCTCCTACAATGAGCAGTTCTTC. The chain uses TRBV7-9 and TRBJ2-1; 10 bases align to TRBD2. J was trimmed by 0 bases and V by 5 bases; bases with no gene match: 13. The CDR3 has 19 amino acids. Germline CDR1 SEHNR, CDR2 FQNEAQ (reference sequence).

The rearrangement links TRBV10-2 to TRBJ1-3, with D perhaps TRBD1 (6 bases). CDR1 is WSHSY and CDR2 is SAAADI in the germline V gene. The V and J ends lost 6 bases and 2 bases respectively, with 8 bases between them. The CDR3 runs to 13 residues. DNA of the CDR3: TGCGCCAGCAGGACAGGTACTGGAAACACCATATATTTT. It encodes CASRTGTGNTIYF.

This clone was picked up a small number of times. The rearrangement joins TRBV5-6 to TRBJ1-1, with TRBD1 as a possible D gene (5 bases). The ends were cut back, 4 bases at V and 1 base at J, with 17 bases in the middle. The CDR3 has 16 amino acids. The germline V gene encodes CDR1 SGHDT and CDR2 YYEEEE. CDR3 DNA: TGTGCCAGCAGCGACCGCTGGGGGTCCTCGAACACTGAAGCTTTCTTT. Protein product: CASSDRWGSSNTEAFF.

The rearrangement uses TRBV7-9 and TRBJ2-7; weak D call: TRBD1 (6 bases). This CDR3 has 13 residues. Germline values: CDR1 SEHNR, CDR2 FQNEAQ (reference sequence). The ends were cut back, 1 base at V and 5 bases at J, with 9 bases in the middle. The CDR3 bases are TGTGCCAGCAGCTTAGTGGGGGCTCACGAGCAGTACTTC. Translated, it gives CASSLVGAHEQYF.

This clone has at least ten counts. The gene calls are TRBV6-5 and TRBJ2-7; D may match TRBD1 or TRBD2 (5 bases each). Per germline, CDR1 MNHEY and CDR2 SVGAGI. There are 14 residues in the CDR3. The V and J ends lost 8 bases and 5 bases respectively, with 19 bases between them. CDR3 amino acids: CASSRSQRGDEQYF. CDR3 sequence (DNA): TGTGCCAGCTCTAGGTCCCAACGAGGGGACGAGCAGTACTTC.